The clone carrying this T cell receptor beta chain was detected a few times. Its antigen is still unknown. It was through 5'RACE template switching that TCR cDNA was made, with a universal primer site and UMIs added. TCRdb re-analysed the 5' RACE reads in MiXCR, keeping a single row per CDR3 protein. This table has under 600,000 distinct CDR3 sequences, 20% to 25% appearing once. The data are from a study of T cells after yellow fever vaccination. For the study at large: Preparation used SMART-Seq v4 Ultra Low Input for the low-cell-number fractions.

Overall study findings and caveats: When the response was secondary, it was weaker but reached its peak faster, day 5 versus 15.

V was cut by 1 base and J by 2 bases, with 6 bases left in between. Germline loops: CDR1 SGHTA, CDR2 FQGNSA. The CDR3 covers 15 residues. The receptor comes from a man between 18 and 35 years old who received the YFV17D yellow fever vaccine. Material: PBMCs, obtained 21 days after the first yellow fever vaccination. This chain joins TRBV7-2 and TRBJ1-6; D is possibly TRBD1 (5 bases). In DNA, the CDR3 is TGTGCCAGCAGCTTAGTGGGGGCCTATAATTCACCCCTCCACTTT. This translates into CASSLVGAYNSPLHF.